Below are 2 T cell receptor beta chains sequenced from a single sample in a study of blood T cell repertoires in COVID-19. Generated by immunoSEQ multiplex PCR, the TCRdb table keeps only in-frame clones and is missing some. The sample carries around 150,000 clones, roughly 80% recorded once. The sample was peripheral blood. Every receptor here comes from a woman in her forties or fifties with active or convalescent COVID-19.

For the CDR3, the DNA is TGTGCCAGCAGCCCCGACCGACAGGCCAAGGATACGCAGTATTTT. Encoded protein: CASSPDRQAKDTQYF. The genes are TRBV7-2 and TRBJ2-3; tentatively, D is TRBD1 (6 bases). The CDR3 length is 15 residues. Germline V gives CDR1 SGHTA, CDR2 FQGNSA. The V and J ends lost 5 bases and 6 bases respectively, with 18 bases between them.

The CDR3 nucleotides read TGTGCCACCAGCAGAGACAGGCGGAACACTGAAGCTTTCTTT. Its protein is CATSRDRRNTEAFF. This chain uses TRBV15 with TRBJ1-1, with D unresolved. From germline, CDR1 is LNHNV and CDR2 YYDKDF (reference sequence). Trimming stripped 0 bases from V and 1 base from J, with 6 bases between. This CDR3 has 14 residues.